Below, 11 T cell receptor beta chains from the same sample are listed, as sequenced in a study of blood T cell repertoires in COVID-19. Libraries were prepared by immunoSEQ multiplex PCR; TCRdb keeps only in-frame clonotypes and omits some of them. The sample shows over 75,000 clones, about 84% of them seen only once. The source material was peripheral blood. The origin of the receptors is a human donor in a cohort sampled during active COVID-19.

V usage is TRBV7-2 and J usage is TRBJ1-1, with D unclear. The ends were cut back, 4 bases at V and 6 bases at J, with 12 bases in the middle. Germline lookup yields CDR1 SGHTA and CDR2 FQGNSA. CDR3 length: 13 residues. The CDR3 nucleotides read TGTGCCAGCAGCTCTAGAGGCCGGGCTGAAGCTTTCTTT. It codes for CASSSRGRAEAFF.

The chain links TRBV3-1 (or the pseudogene TRBV3-2) to TRBJ1-1, with TRBD1 identical over 9 bases. The length of the CDR3 is 12 residues. The germline V gene encodes CDR1 LGHDT and CDR2 YNNKEL (reference sequence). The ends lost 3 bases at V and 11 bases at J; junction bases unmatched: 4. The CDR3 DNA follows: TGTGCCAGCAGCCAGGGACAGGGTATGGCTTTCTTT. Translated: CASSQGQGMAFF.

A single count supports this clone. This chain links TRBV28 with TRBJ2-7, with 13 bases fitting TRBD2. Germline V lookup: CDR1 MDHEN, CDR2 SYDVKM. With 5 bases clipped from V and 3 bases from J, the junction kept 4 bases outside the gene matches. The CDR3 contains 15 residues. The CDR3 here is CASSSWTSGSYEQYF. The CDR3 DNA follows: TGTGCCAGCAGTAGCTGGACTAGCGGGAGCTACGAGCAGTACTTC.

V and J are TRBV4-3 and TRBJ2-1; D is possibly TRBD1 (6 bases). The CDR3 runs to 14 residues. Germline lookup yields CDR1 LGHNA and CDR2 YSLEER. Trimming took off 2 bases at V and 10 bases at J, with 15 bases between the two ends. Here the CDR3 DNA reads TGCGCCAGCAGCCAACACAGGGTTACAAGGGAGCAGTTCTTC. It translates to CASSQHRVTREQFF.

The chain recombines TRBV19 with TRBJ2-7; a possible D gene is TRBD2 (5 bases). This CDR3 has 13 residues. Looked up from germline, CDR1 is LNHDA and CDR2 is SQIVND (reference sequence). Trimming took 5 bases from V and 0 from J, leaving 8 bases between them. CDR3 region: CASSPRASYEQYF. DNA of the CDR3: TGTGCCAGTAGTCCGAGGGCCTCCTACGAGCAGTACTTC.

V gene TRBV18 combines with J gene TRBJ1-3; D is uncertain. Germline V gene lookup returns CDR1 KGHSH and CDR2 LQKENI. Trimming took off 2 bases at V and 7 bases at J, with 15 bases between the two ends. The CDR3 is 15 amino acids. DNA of the CDR3: TGTGCCAGCTCACCATCCGGAGGGCAGAGTAACACCATATATTTT. Translating gives CASSPSGGQSNTIYF. Together with reference TRBV18 and TRBJ1-3, the CDR3 gives the full variable domain: NAGVMQNPRHLVRRRGQEARLRCSPMKGHSHVYWYRQLPEEGLKFMVYLQKENIIDESGMPKERFSAEFPKEGPSILRIQQVVRGDSAAYFCASSPSGGQSNTIYFGEGSWLTVV.

The gene calls are TRBV15 and TRBJ2-5; D may be TRBD1 (6 bases). Germline CDR1 reads LNHNV; CDR2 reads YYDKDF (reference sequence). This CDR3 has 14 residues. The V end was cut by 2 bases, the J end by 5 bases, with 12 bases between. CDR3 nucleotide sequence: TGTGCCACCAGCAGAACAGGGATTTCGGAGACCCAGTACTTC. Translation: CATSRTGISETQYF.

The rearrangement links TRBV6-2 or TRBV6-3 to TRBJ1-5, with D hard to call. Germline assignment: CDR1 MNHEY and CDR2 SVGEGT. The CDR3 extends over 12 amino acids. Trimming cost V 4 bases and J 4 bases, with 5 bases left between them. The CDR3 nucleotides read TGTGCCAGCAGTTTCCGGAATCAGCCCCAGCATTTT. It codes for CASSFRNQPQHF.

This chain connects TRBV19 to TRBJ2-5; 7 nucleotides align to TRBD1. Looked up from germline, CDR1 is LNHDA and CDR2 is SQIVND (reference sequence). This CDR3 contains 16 residues. Losses at the gene ends were 4 bases for V and 2 bases for J; bases not matched to a gene: 10. CDR3: CASSRGYRGPQETQYF. As DNA, the CDR3 is TGTGCCAGTAGTAGGGGATACAGGGGACCTCAAGAGACCCAGTACTTC.

This chain connects TRBV12-3 or TRBV12-4 to TRBJ1-2; unclear D gene. Trimming pared 5 bases from V and 12 bases from J, leaving 16 bases between. This CDR3 comprises 12 residues. The DNA for the CDR3 is TGTGCCAGCAGTCTCGCCGGGAGCCCGGACACCTTC. This sequence encodes CASSLAGSPDTF.

The chain couples TRBV9 to TRBJ2-5; the match to TRBD2 covers 7 bases. Germline values: CDR1 SGDLS, CDR2 YYNGEE. V shed 0 bases and J 5 bases; nucleotides not matched to a gene: 7. The CDR3 has 15 amino acids. CDR3 DNA: TGTGCCAGCAGCGTAGTTGGAGCGGGGATGGAGACCCAGTACTTC. Translated, it gives CASSVVGAGMETQYF. Variable domain in full (rest from reference TRBV9 and TRBJ2-5): DSGVTQTPKHLITATGQRVTLRCSPRSGDLSVYWYQQSLDQGLQFLIQYYNGEERAKGNILERFSAQQFPDLHSELNLSSLELGDSALYFCASSVVGAGMETQYFGPGTRLLVL.